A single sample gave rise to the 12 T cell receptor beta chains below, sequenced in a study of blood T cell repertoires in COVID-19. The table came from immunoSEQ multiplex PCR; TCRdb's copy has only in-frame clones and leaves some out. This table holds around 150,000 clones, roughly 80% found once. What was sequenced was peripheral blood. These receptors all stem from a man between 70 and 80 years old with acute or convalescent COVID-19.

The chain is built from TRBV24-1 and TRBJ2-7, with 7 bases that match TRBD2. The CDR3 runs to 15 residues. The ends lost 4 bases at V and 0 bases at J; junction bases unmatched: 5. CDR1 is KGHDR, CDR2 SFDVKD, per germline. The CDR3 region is CATSDQRGGSYEQYF. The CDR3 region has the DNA TGTGCCACCAGTGACCAGCGGGGTGGCTCCTACGAGCAGTACTTC.

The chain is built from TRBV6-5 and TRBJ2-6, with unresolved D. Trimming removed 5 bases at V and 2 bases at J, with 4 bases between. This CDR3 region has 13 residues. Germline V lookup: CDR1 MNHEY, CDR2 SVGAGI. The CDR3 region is CASSLAGANVLTF. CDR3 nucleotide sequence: TGTGCCAGCAGTCTCGCTGGGGCCAACGTCCTGACTTTC.

The CDR3 loop is CASSLERAGGPDTQYF. The CDR3 coding sequence is TGCGCCAGCAGCTTGGAGCGAGCGGGAGGGCCAGATACGCAGTATTTT. The chain recombines TRBV5-1 with TRBJ2-3, with 10 nucleotides matching TRBD2. In germline, CDR1 is SGHRS, CDR2 YFSETQ. V gave up 0 bases and J gave up 4 bases; unmatched junction bases: 5. The CDR3 spans 16 residues.

CDR3 DNA: TGCGCCAGCAGTGAGGAGGGTGCCGTGGGTTTCTACGAGCAGTACTTC. Its translation: CASSEEGAVGFYEQYF. The V and J genes are TRBV10-1 and TRBJ2-7; D possibly corresponds to TRBD2 (5 bases). Trimming removed 2 bases from V and 3 bases from J, with 17 bases in between. The germline gives CDR1 WNHNN, CDR2 SYGVQD (reference sequence). This CDR3 contains 16 residues.

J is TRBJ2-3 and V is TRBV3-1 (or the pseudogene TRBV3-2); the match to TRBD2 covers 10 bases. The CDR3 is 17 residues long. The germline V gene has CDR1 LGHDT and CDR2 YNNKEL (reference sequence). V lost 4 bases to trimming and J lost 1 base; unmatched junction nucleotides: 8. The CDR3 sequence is CASSLGLAGVGTDTQYF. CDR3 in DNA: TGTGCCAGCAGCCTCGGTCTAGCGGGAGTTGGCACAGATACGCAGTATTTT.

The CDR3 coding sequence is TGTGCCAGCAGTGAGGCAGGGGCGAATTTCTACGAGCAGTACTTC. Protein: CASSEAGANFYEQYF. The rearrangement links TRBV6-1 to TRBJ2-7; the D gene is possibly TRBD1 (6 bases). Germline CDR1 reads MNHNS; CDR2 reads SASEGT. The CDR3 length is 15 residues. V was trimmed by 3 bases and J by 3 bases, leaving 15 bases between them.

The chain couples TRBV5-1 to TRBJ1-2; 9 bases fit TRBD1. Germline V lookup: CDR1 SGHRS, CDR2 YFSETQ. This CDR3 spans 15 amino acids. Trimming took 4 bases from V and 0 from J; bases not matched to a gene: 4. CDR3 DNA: TGCGCCAGCAGCCAGGGACAGGGAACTAACTATGGCTACACCTTC. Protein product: CASSQGQGTNYGYTF.

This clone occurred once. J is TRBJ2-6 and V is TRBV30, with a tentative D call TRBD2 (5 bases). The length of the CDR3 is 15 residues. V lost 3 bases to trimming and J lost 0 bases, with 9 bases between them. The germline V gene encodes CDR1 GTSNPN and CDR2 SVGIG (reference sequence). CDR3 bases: TGTGCCTGGAGCCGGGGTCCCTCTGGGGCCAACGTCCTGACTTTC. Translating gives CAWSRGPSGANVLTF.

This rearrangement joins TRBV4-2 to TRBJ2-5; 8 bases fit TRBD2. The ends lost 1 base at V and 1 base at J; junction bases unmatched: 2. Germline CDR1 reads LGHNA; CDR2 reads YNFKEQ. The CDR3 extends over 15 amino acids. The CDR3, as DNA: TGTGCCAGCAGCCAAGCGGGGGGGATCCAAGAGACCCAGTACTTC. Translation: CASSQAGGIQETQYF.

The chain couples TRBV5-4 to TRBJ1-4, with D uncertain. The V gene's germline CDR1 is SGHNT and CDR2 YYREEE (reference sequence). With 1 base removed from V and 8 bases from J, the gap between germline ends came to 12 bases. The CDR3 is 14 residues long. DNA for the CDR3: TGTGCCAGCAGCTTGCGTGAGCGACCCGAAAAACTGTTTTTT. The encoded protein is CASSLRERPEKLFF.

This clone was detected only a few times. In nucleotides, the CDR3 is TGTGCCACCTCGGCGGTAGATACGCAGTATTTT. This sequence encodes CATSAVDTQYF. V gene TRBV7-9 combines with J gene TRBJ2-3; no clear D gene. From germline, CDR1 is SEHNR and CDR2 FQNEAQ (reference sequence). The CDR3 runs 11 residues. V was trimmed by 10 bases and J by 5 bases, leaving 10 bases between them.

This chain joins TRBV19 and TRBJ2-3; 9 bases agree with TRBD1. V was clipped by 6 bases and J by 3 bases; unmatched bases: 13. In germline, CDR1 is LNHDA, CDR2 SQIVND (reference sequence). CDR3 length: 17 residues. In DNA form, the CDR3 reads TGTGCCAGTAGGATCCGACGGGGACAGGGTGGTACAGATACGCAGTATTTT. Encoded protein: CASRIRRGQGGTDTQYF. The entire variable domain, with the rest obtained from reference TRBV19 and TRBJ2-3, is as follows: DGGITQSPKYLFRKEGQNVTLSCEQNLNHDAMYWYRQDPGQGLRLIYYSQIVNDFQKGDIAEGYSVSREKKESFPLTVTSAQKNPTAFYLCASRIRRGQGGTDTQYFGPGTRLTVL.